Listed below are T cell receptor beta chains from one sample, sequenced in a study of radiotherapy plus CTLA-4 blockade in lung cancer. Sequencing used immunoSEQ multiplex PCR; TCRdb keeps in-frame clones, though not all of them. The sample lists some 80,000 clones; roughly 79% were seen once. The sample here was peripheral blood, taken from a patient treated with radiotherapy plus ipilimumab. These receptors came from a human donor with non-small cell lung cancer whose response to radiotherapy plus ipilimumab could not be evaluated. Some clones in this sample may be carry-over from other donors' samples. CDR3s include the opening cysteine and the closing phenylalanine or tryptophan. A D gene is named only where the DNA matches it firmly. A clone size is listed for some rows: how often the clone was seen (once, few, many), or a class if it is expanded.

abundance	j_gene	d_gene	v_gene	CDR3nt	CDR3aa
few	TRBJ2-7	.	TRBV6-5	TGTGCCAGCAGTGATCAAACAGGTATCTACGAGCAGTACTTC	CASSDQTGIYEQYF
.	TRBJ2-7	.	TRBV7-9	TGTGCCAGCAGCCCCCCCGGGACAACGACCTACGAGCAGTACTTC	CASSPPGTTTYEQYF
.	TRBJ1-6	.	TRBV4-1	TGCGCCAGCAGCCAACTCATAGGGAGGGACTCCTATAATTCACCCCTCCACTTT	CASSQLIGRDSYNSPLHF
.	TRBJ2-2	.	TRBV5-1	TGCGCCAGCAGACAGGCCGCGAACACCGGGGAGCTGTTTTTT	CASRQAANTGELFF
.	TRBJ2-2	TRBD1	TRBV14	TGTGCCAGCAGACGACAGGGTAGGGCCGGGGAGCTGTTTTTT	CASRRQGRAGELFF
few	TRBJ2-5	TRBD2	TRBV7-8	TGTGCCAGCAGCTTAGTAGGACTAGCGGGGCCAGAGACCCAGTACTTC	CASSLVGLAGPETQYF
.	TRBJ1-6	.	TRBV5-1	TGCGCCAGCAGCGATGAGCGGAATTCACCCCTCCACTTT	CASSDERNSPLHF
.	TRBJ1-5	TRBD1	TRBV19	TGTGCCAGTAGTGACAGGGGATATAGCAATCAGCCCCAGCATTTT	CASSDRGYSNQPQHF
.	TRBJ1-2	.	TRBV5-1	TGCGCCAGCAGCACCGAGTACGGACAGCGAGGTGGCTACACCTTC	CASSTEYGQRGGYTF
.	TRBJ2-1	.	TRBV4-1	TGCGCCAGCAGCCAAGGGGGGCCGACCCACTCCTACAATGAGCAGTTCTTC	CASSQGGPTHSYNEQFF
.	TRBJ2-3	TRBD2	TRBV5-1	TGCGCCAGCAGCCTAGCGGGGGGGCAGTCCGCAGATACGCAGTATTTT	CASSLAGGQSADTQYF
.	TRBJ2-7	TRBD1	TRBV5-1	TGCGCCAGCAGCGCAACAGGGGGTTTCTACGAGCAGTACTTC	CASSATGGFYEQYF
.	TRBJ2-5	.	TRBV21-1	TGTGCCAGCAGCCGACGGGGACTAGCGGGGTTTAGGGAAGAGACCCAGTACTTC	CASSRRGLAGFREETQYF
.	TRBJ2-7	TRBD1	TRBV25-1	TGTGCCAGCAGGACGGGGACAGGGGGCGACGAGCAGTACTTC	CASRTGTGGDEQYF
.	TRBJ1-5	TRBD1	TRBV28	TGTGCCATCACCCGGCGGGGACAGGGGAACAATCAGCCCCAGCATTTT	CAITRRGQGNNQPQHF
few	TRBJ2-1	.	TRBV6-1	TGTGCCAGCAGTGAGACAGTGGATGACAATGAGCAGTTCTTC	CASSETVDDNEQFF
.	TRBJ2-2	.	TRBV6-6	TGTGCCAGCAGTTACACCCCCTCGGCGGTACGGGAGCTGTTTTTT	CASSYTPSAVRELFF
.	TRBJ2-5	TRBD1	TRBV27	TGTGCCAGCAGTCCGGGGACAGGTCTTCTGGAGACCCAGTACTTC	CASSPGTGLLETQYF
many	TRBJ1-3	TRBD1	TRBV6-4	TGTGCCACCGATAGGACAGGGAACGGAAACACCATATATTTT	CATDRTGNGNTIYF
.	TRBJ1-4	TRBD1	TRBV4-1	TGCGCCAGCAGCCTTCTCGGACAGGCCTCGGATGAAAAACTGTTTTTT	CASSLLGQASDEKLFF
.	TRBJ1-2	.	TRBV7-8	TGTGCCAGCAGCTTAGAGGTTCCAGGGGATGGCTACACCTTC	CASSLEVPGDGYTF
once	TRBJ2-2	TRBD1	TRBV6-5	TGTGCCAGCAGCCGGACAGGGGGCACCGGGGAGCTGTTTTTT	CASSRTGGTGELFF
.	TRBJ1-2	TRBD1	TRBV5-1	TGCGCCAGTCATCTCGCCCAGGGGGCGCAGGAAGGCACCTTC	CASHLAQGAQEGTF
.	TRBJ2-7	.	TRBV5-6	TGTGCCAGCAGCTTCGGGACAAGTTCCTACGAGCAGTACTTC	CASSFGTSSYEQYF
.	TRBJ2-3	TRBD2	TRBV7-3	TGTGCCAGCAGGCGTGGTGGGACTAGCGCACCAGATACGCAGTATTTT	CASRRGGTSAPDTQYF
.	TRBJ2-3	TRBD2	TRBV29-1	TGCAGCGTTGGGCTAGCGGGGGATTACACAGATACGCAGTATTTT	CSVGLAGDYTDTQYF
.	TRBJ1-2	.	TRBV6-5	TGTGCCAGCAGTCCCCCGGGTCTGAGTAACTATGGCTACACCTTC	CASSPPGLSNYGYTF
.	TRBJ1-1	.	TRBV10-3	TGTGCCATCAGTGAGGGAGAACAGGGTGGATTGAACACTGAAGCTTTCTTT	CAISEGEQGGLNTEAFF
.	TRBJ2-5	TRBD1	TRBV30	TGTGCCTGGAGTGTACAGAGGGGGCGAGGTCGGAATAAGGAGACCCAGTACTTC	CAWSVQRGRGRNKETQYF
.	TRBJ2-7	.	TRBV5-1	TGCGCCAGCAGCTTGGACAGGGTCAAAGGCTACGAGCAGTACTTC	CASSLDRVKGYEQYF
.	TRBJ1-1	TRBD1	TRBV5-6	TGTGCCAGCAGCTCTAGCTCACAATACAGGGGGCCTGAAGCTTTCTTT	CASSSSSQYRGPEAFF
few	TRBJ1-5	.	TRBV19	TGTGCCAGTAGTAGAGGAGGGCGAAATAGCAATCAGCCCCAGCATTTT	CASSRGGRNSNQPQHF
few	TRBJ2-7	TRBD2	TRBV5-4	TGTGCCAGCAGCCAAGGTTTGGAGCGGGGGAGAATCTCCTACGAGCAGTACTTC	CASSQGLERGRISYEQYF
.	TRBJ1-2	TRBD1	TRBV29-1	TGCAGCGTTGAAAACCTTCCGGGACAGGGTAACTATGGCTACACCTTC	CSVENLPGQGNYGYTF
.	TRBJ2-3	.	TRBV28	TGTGCCAGCAGTTTAGGTGGAGTTGACTCTCATACGCAGTATTTT	CASSLGGVDSHTQYF
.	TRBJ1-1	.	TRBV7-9	TGTGCCAGCAGCCCAGGATACAGTGAAGCTTTCTTT	CASSPGYSEAFF
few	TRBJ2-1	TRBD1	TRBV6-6	TGTGCCAGCAGTTCCAACAGGGGCAATGAGCAGTTCTTC	CASSSNRGNEQFF
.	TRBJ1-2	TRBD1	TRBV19	TGTGCCAGTAGTATCCCTCGTCGCCAGGGGGCGCATGGCTACACCTTC	CASSIPRRQGAHGYTF